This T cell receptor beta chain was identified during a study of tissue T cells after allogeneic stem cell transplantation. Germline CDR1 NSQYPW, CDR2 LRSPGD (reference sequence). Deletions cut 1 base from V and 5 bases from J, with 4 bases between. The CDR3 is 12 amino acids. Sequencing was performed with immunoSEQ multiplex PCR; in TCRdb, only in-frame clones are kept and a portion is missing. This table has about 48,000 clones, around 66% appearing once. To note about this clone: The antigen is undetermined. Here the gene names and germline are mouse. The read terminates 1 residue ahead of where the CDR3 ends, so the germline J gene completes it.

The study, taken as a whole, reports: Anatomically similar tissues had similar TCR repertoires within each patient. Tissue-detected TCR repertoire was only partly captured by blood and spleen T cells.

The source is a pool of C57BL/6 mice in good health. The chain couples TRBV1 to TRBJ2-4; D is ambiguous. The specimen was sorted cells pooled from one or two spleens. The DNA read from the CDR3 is TGCACCTGCAGTGCAGCCGGAAACACCTTGTAC. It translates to CTCSAAGNTLY. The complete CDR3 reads CTCSAAGNTLYF.